Listed below are T cell receptor beta chains from one sample, sequenced in a study of cytomegalovirus exposure and HLA in healthy donors. Some clones are missing from TCRdb's copy, which holds only in-frame ones; the method was immunoSEQ multiplex PCR. Among 200,000 or so clones listed, over 65% were seen once. The sequenced sample consisted of PBMCs. These receptors all stem from a man in his late teens or twenties in good health and CMV-seronegative. The CDR3 runs from the conserved cysteine through the conserved F or W. The D gene is left open where the match is weak. Size is stated for part of the rows, as once, few or many counts, or as a class when the clone is expanded.

-,16,TRBD1,TRBJ2-5,TRBV5-4,CASSAGMGQNQETQYF,TGTGCCAGCAGCGCAGGGATGGGACAGAACCAAGAGACCCAGTACTTC
-,14,-,TRBJ2-3,TRBV5-1,CASSDPGLTHTQYF,TGCGCCAGCAGCGATCCGGGACTTACCCATACGCAGTATTTT
-,15,TRBD2,TRBJ2-3,TRBV7-9,CASRNRLAVTDTQYF,TGTGCCAGCAGAAATCGACTAGCGGTGACAGATACGCAGTATTTT
-,13,-,TRBJ1-4,TRBV5-6,CASSFGAVEKLFF,TGTGCCAGCAGCTTTGGTGCAGTCGAAAAACTGTTTTTT
-,13,-,TRBJ2-7,TRBV6-5,CASSSTGLDEQYF,TGTGCCAGCAGCTCGACAGGCTTGGACGAGCAGTACTTC
-,15,-,TRBJ2-1,TRBV5-4,CASSLGLGADNEQFF,TGTGCCAGCAGCTTGGGCCTAGGGGCCGACAATGAGCAGTTCTTC
few,15,TRBD2,TRBJ2-7,TRBV10-3,CAIRVTSGSSYEQYF,TGTGCCATCAGGGTGACTAGCGGGAGTTCTTACGAGCAGTACTTC
few,16,TRBD2,TRBJ2-7,TRBV5-6,CASSYRTSGAIYEQYF,TGTGCCAGCAGCTACCGGACTAGCGGGGCCATTTACGAGCAGTACTTC
once,17,TRBD2,TRBJ2-3,TRBV7-6,CASSFSGRETGADTQYF,TGTGCCAGCAGCTTCTCAGGGCGGGAGACTGGCGCAGATACGCAGTATTTT
once,15,-,TRBJ2-2,TRBV5-1,CASSPGSGNTGELFF,TGCGCCAGCAGCCCCGGATCGGGAAACACCGGGGAGCTGTTTTTT
few,12,-,TRBJ2-7,TRBV28,CASRLQGHEQYF,TGTGCCAGCAGACTACAGGGCCACGAGCAGTACTTC
-,15,TRBD2,TRBJ2-5,TRBV6-5,CASSYSHSGAETQYF,TGTGCCAGCAGTTACAGCCATAGCGGGGCGGAGACCCAGTACTTC
-,15,TRBD1,TRBJ2-7,TRBV27,CASSLSGQGAYEQYF,TGTGCCAGCAGTTTATCTGGACAGGGGGCCTACGAGCAGTACTTC
-,14,TRBD1,TRBJ2-5,TRBV5-1,CASRDRVTQETQYF,TGCGCCAGTAGGGACAGGGTAACCCAAGAGACCCAGTACTTC